The clone carrying this T cell receptor beta chain was observed at least ten times. Its antigen is as yet unknown. The junction had 13 bases not matched to a gene; V was cut back by 3 bases and J by 3 bases. The CDR3 covers 16 residues. The germline gives CDR1 DFQATT, CDR2 SNEGSKA (reference sequence). Genomic DNA was subjected to two-round multiplex PCR for amplification of TCR beta CDR3. The first PCR round targeted every TRBV and TRBJ gene with specific primers. MiXCR, run by TCRdb on the multiplex PCR reads, gives a single entry per CDR3 protein. The data hold tens of thousands of distinct CDR3 sequences, with approximately 25% observed a single time. These data come from a study of prognosis after radiotherapy for stage I lung cancer. General study points: Patients without metastases reportedly showed TRBV and TRBJ gene usage unlike that of patients with metastases.

The V and J genes are TRBV20-1 and TRBJ2-7, with 8 bases identical to TRBD2. The receptor's source is a donor older than 45 with non-small cell lung cancer. Sequences were derived from PBMCs, sampled before or after stereotactic body radiation therapy (not recorded which). Here the CDR3 DNA reads TGCAGTGCTAGTCAGCCAAGAGGAGCGGGAGTCTACGAGCAGTACTTC. Translating it yields CSASQPRGAGVYEQYF.